The 11 T cell receptor beta chains below all came from one sample that was sequenced in a study of blood T cell repertoires in COVID-19. Using immunoSEQ multiplex PCR, the repertoire was profiled, and TCRdb retains in-frame clones only, with some absent. Of over 200,000 clones in the sample, about nine tenths were seen once. Sequenced input: PBMCs or T cells enriched from blood (not recorded which). These TCRs come from a man younger than 30 with acute COVID-19.

This chain joins TRBV11-3 and TRBJ2-1; 8 bases map to TRBD2. This CDR3 comprises 14 residues. Germline values: CDR1 SGHNT, CDR2 YENEEA. The V gene end was trimmed by 0 bases and the J gene end by 16 bases; junction bases not matched to a gene: 11. This CDR3 reads CASSLEFGGGLGFF. CDR3 sequence (DNA): TGTGCCAGCAGCTTAGAGTTCGGGGGGGGCCTGGGATTCTTC.

The V and J genes are TRBV9 and TRBJ2-3, with D possibly being TRBD2 (6 bases). V dropped 0 bases and J dropped 2 bases, with 13 bases sitting between them. From germline, CDR1 is SGDLS and CDR2 YYNGEE. The CDR3 covers 16 residues. The DNA for the CDR3 is TGTGCCAGCAGCGTAGCTGGAGCGGGCCACACAGATACGCAGTATTTT. Protein sequence: CASSVAGAGHTDTQYF. Supplemented by reference TRBV9 and TRBJ2-3, the full variable domain reads DSGVTQTPKHLITATGQRVTLRCSPRSGDLSVYWYQQSLDQGLQFLIQYYNGEERAKGNILERFSAQQFPDLHSELNLSSLELGDSALYFCASSVAGAGHTDTQYFGPGTRLTVL.

Here the CDR3 reads CAWYSRTEAFF. In DNA, the CDR3 is TGTGCCTGGTACTCCAGGACTGAAGCTTTCTTT. This rearrangement joins TRBV30 to TRBJ1-1; D ambiguous. CDR3 size: 11 residues. The germline V gene has CDR1 GTSNPN and CDR2 SVGIG (reference sequence). V gave up 5 bases and J gave up 5 bases, with 9 bases separating them. Together with reference TRBV30 and TRBJ1-1, the CDR3 gives the full variable domain: SQTIHQWPATLVQPVGSPLSLECTVEGTSNPNLYWYRQAAGRGLQLLFYSVGIGQISSEVPQNLSASRPQDRQFILSSKKLLLSDSGFYLCAWYSRTEAFFGQGTRLTVV.

The V and J genes are TRBV11-2 and TRBJ2-5; D ambiguous. Trimming took off 6 bases at V and 2 bases at J, with 13 bases between the two ends. Germline values: CDR1 SGHAT, CDR2 FQNNGV. This CDR3 has 14 residues. As DNA, the CDR3 is TGTGCCAGCAGTTCTGACTGGAAACAAGAGACCCAGTACTTC. Its translation is CASSSDWKQETQYF.

This sequence joins TRBV7-8 and TRBJ1-2; 7 nucleotides align to TRBD1. V was clipped by 2 bases and J by 6 bases; unmatched bases: 12. Germline V lookup: CDR1 SGHVS, CDR2 FQNEAQ. The CDR3 loop spans 16 amino acids. CDR3 nucleotides: TGTGCCAGCAGCTTAAGTCGTACCCGCAGGGGGGATGGCTACACCTTC. Its translation is CASSLSRTRRGDGYTF.

The V call is TRBV5-1, the J call TRBJ2-5, with 8 bases aligning to TRBD1. CDR3 size: 14 residues. Germline loops: CDR1 SGHRS, CDR2 YFSETQ. The V segment lost 8 bases and the J segment 5 bases; nucleotides outside the gene matches: 11. The CDR3 reads CASCLTGAAETQYF. The DNA of the CDR3 is TGCGCCAGTTGTTTGACAGGGGCAGCGGAGACCCAGTACTTC.

The chain joins TRBV18 to TRBJ2-7; 9 bases fit TRBD1. Trimming removed 4 bases from V and 4 bases from J; junction bases left unmatched: 5. The CDR3 has 14 amino acids. Germline CDR1 is KGHSH and CDR2 is LQKENI. In nucleotides, the CDR3 is TGTGCCAGCTCACATGGGACAGGGAATTACGAGCAGTACTTC. Residues: CASSHGTGNYEQYF.

This rearrangement joins TRBV10-1 to TRBJ2-3; 7 bases agree with TRBD2. CDR1 is WNHNN and CDR2 is SYGVQD in the germline V gene (reference sequence). This CDR3 has 16 amino acids. V lost 1 base and J lost 1; bases outside the gene matches: 5. CDR3 in DNA: TGCGCCAGCAGTGAGTATGGACTAGGAGGCACAGATACGCAGTATTTT. Residues: CASSEYGLGGTDTQYF.

The chain is built from TRBV5-1 and TRBJ1-5; 8 bases are a match to TRBD1. The germline V gene encodes CDR1 SGHRS and CDR2 YFSETQ. This CDR3 spans 15 amino acids. V shed 0 bases, J shed 2 bases, and the junction held 1 base outside the gene matches. The CDR3 region is CASSLATGGNQPQHF. DNA for the CDR3: TGCGCCAGCAGCTTGGCGACAGGGGGCAATCAGCCCCAGCATTTT.

The genes are TRBV5-1 and TRBJ1-4, with D tentatively TRBD1 (5 bases). The CDR3 length is 15 residues. Germline assignment: CDR1 SGHRS and CDR2 YFSETQ. V was trimmed by 4 bases and J by 3 bases, leaving 13 bases between them. The CDR3 bases are TGCGCCAGCAGCGTGGACCCGGGGGCTAATGAAAAACTGTTTTTT. Protein: CASSVDPGANEKLFF. Filled out from reference TRBV5-1 and TRBJ1-4, the complete variable domain reads KAGVTQTPRYLIKTRGQQVTLSCSPISGHRSVSWYQQTPGQGLQFLFEYFSETQRNKGNFPGRFSGRQFSNSRSEMNVSTLELGDSALYLCASSVDPGANEKLFFGSGTQLSVL.

The CDR3 DNA reads as TGTGCCAGCAGTCCCCCAAAGCGGAGACCCGACGAGCAGTACTTC. As protein: CASSPPKRRPDEQYF. This chain uses TRBV6-6 with TRBJ2-7, with a weak D call TRBD2 (5 bases). Trimming pared 5 bases from V and 5 bases from J, leaving 19 bases between. CDR3 length equals 15 residues. CDR1 MNHNY and CDR2 SVGAGI come from the germline V gene (reference sequence).